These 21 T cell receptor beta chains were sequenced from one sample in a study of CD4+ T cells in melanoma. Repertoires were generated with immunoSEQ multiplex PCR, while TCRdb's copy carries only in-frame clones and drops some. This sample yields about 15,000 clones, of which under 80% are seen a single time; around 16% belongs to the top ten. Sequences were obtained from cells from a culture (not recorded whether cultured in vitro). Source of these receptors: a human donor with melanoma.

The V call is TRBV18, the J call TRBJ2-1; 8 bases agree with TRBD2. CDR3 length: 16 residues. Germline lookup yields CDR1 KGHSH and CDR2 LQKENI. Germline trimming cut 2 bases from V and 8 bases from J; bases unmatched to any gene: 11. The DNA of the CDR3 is TGTGCCAGCTCACCAGATTCCGGGGGGGCCAGGGATGAGCAGTTCTTC. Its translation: CASSPDSGGARDEQFF.

This chain's CDR3 is CSVWTGGTGELFF. CDR3 nucleotides: TGCAGCGTTTGGACAGGGGGAACCGGGGAGCTGTTTTTT. This chain joins TRBV29-1 and TRBJ2-2, with TRBD1 identical over 10 bases. V shed 5 bases and J 5 bases; nucleotides not matched to a gene: 2. Germline V CDR1 and CDR2: SQVTM, ANQGSEA. CDR3 size: 13 residues.

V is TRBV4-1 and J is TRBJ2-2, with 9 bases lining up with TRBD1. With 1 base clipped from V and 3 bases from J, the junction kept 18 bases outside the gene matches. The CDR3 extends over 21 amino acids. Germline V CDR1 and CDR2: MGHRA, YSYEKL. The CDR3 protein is CASSQASFRDRVDRDTGELFF. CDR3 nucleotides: TGCGCCAGCAGCCAAGCTTCTTTCCGGGACAGGGTAGATAGAGACACCGGGGAGCTGTTTTTT.

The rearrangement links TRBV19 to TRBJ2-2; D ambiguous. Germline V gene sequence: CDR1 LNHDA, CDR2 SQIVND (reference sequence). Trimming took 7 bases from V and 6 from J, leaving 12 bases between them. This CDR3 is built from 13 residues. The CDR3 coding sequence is TGTGCCAGTACCCTTGAGCCGGCCGGGGAGCTGTTTTTT. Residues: CASTLEPAGELFF.

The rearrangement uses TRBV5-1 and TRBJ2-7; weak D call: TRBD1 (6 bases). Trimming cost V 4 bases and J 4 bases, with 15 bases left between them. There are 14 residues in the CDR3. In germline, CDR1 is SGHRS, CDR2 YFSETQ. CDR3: CASSDPGHFYEQYF. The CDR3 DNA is TGCGCCAGCAGCGATCCGGGACATTTTTACGAGCAGTACTTC. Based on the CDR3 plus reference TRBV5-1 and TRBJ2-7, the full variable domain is KAGVTQTPRYLIKTRGQQVTLSCSPISGHRSVSWYQQTPGQGLQFLFEYFSETQRNKGNFPGRFSGRQFSNSRSEMNVSTLELGDSALYLCASSDPGHFYEQYFGPGTRLTVT.

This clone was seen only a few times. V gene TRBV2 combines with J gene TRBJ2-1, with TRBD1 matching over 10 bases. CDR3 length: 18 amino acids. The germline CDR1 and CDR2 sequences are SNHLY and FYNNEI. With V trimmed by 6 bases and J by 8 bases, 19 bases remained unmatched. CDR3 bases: TGTGCCAGCAGGAGGGACAGGGGCACTTACGCGTCAAGGGATGAGCAGTTCTTC. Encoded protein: CASRRDRGTYASRDEQFF.

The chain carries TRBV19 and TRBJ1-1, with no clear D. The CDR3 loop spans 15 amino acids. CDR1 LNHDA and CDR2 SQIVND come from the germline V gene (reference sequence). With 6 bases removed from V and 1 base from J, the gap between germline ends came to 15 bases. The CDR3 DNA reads TGTGCCAGTAGCCCCAACCCGACACGGAACACTGAAGCTTTCTTT. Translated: CASSPNPTRNTEAFF.

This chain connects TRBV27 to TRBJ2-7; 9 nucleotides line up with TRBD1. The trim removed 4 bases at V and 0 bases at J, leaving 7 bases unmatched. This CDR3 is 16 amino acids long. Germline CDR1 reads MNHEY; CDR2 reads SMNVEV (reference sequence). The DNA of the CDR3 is TGTGCCAGCAGTTCCATCGGGACAGGGCACTCCTACGAGCAGTACTTC. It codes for CASSSIGTGHSYEQYF.

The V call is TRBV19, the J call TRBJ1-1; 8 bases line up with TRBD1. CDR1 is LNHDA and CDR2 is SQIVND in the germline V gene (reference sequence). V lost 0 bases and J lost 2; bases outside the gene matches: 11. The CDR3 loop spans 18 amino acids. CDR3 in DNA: TGTGCCAGTAGTATAGATCACGTCACGCAGGGGGCTAACACTGAAGCTTTCTTT. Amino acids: CASSIDHVTQGANTEAFF.

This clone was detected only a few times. The CDR3 region has the DNA TGTGCCAGTAGTACATCTGCAGGAAGAATGGGCTACACCTTC. Translation: CASSTSAGRMGYTF. V gene TRBV19 combines with J gene TRBJ1-2; no firm D call. V lost 4 bases and J lost 8, with 17 bases in between. The CDR3 is 14 residues long. CDR1 is LNHDA, CDR2 SQIVND, per germline (reference sequence).

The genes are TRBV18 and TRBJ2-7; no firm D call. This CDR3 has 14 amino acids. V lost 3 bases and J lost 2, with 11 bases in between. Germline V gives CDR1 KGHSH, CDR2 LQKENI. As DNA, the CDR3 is TGTGCCAGCTCACCTGCCTACTCCGCCTACGAGCAGTACTTC. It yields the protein CASSPAYSAYEQYF.

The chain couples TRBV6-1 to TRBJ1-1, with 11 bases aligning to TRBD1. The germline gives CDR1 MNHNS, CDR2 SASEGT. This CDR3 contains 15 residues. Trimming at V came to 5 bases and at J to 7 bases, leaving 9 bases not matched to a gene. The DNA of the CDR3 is TGTGCCAGCAGTCGGACCGGACAGGGGGCGAATGAAGCTTTCTTT. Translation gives CASSRTGQGANEAFF.

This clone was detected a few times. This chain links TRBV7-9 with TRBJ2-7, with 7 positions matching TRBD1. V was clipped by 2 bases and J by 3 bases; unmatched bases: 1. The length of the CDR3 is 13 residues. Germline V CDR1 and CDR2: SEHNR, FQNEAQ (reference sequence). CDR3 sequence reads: CASSLRQGYEQYF. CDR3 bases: TGTGCCAGCAGCTTAAGACAGGGCTACGAGCAGTACTTC.

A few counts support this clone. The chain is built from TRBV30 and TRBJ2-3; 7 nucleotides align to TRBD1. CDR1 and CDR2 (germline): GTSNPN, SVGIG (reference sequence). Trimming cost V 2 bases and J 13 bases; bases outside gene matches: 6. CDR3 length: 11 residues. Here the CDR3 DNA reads TGTGCCTGGAGTCTGGACAGGCGAGAGTATTTT. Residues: CAWSLDRREYF.

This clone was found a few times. The CDR3 protein is CASSLDSGGAYEQYF. CDR3 sequence (DNA): TGTGCCAGCAGTCTGGATAGCGGGGGGGCCTACGAGCAGTACTTC. V gene TRBV5-4 combines with J gene TRBJ2-7; TRBD2 matches at 11 bases. Germline V gene lookup returns CDR1 SGHNT and CDR2 YYREEE (reference sequence). The CDR3 sequence is 15 residues long. V was pared by 5 bases and J by 2 bases, with 6 bases of the junction left unmatched.

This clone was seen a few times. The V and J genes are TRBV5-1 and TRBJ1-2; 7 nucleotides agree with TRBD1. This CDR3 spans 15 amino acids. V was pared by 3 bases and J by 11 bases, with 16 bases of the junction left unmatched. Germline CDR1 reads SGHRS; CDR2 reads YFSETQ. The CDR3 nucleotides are TGCGCCAGCAGCTCACAGGGGACGGACTCCCGAGGGTACACCTTC. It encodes CASSSQGTDSRGYTF.

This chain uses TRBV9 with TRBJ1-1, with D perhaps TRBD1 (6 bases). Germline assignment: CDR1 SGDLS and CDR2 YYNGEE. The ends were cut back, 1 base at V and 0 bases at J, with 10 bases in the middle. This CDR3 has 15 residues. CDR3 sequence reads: CASSVLGTLNTEAFF. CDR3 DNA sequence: TGTGCCAGCAGCGTACTCGGGACACTGAACACTGAAGCTTTCTTT.

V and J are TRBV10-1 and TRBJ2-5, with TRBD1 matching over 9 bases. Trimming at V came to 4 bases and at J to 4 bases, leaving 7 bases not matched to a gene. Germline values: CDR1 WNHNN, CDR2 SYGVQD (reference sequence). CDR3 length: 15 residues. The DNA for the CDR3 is TGCGCCAGCAGTGCCTCGACAGGGGGGGGAGAGACCCAGTACTTC. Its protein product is CASSASTGGGETQYF.

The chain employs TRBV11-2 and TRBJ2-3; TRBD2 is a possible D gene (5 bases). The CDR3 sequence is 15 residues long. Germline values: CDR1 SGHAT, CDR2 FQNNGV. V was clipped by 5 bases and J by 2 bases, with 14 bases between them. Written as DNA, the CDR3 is TGTGCCAGCAGCCCCCCTAGACTAAACACAGATACGCAGTATTTT. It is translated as CASSPPRLNTDTQYF.

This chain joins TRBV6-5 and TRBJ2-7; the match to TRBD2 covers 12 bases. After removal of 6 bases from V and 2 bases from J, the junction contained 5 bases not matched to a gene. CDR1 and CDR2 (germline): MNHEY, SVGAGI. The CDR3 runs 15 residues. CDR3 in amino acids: CASRNGLAGPYEQYF. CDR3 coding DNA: TGTGCCAGCAGGAACGGACTAGCGGGGCCCTACGAGCAGTACTTC.

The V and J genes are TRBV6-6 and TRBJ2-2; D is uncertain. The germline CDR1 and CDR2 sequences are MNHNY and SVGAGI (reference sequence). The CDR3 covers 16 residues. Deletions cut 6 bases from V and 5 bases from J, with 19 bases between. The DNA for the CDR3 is TGTGCCAGCAGCCATAGGGCCGGGTTTCAAACCGGGGAGCTGTTTTTT. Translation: CASSHRAGFQTGELFF.